The 27 T cell receptor beta chains given below trace back to one sample, sequenced in a study of metastatic and nonmetastatic thyroid tumors. TCRdb re-processed the PCR reads through MiXCR. The sample shows 11,000 to 15,000 clones, about 25% of them seen only once. Every patient underwent thyroid surgery untreated. The specimen was tumor tissue. These receptors originate from a female donor with papillary thyroid cancer or a benign thyroid nodule (not recorded which). Some clones in this sample may be carry-over from other donors' samples.

The chain joins TRBV7-8 to TRBJ2-7, with TRBD1 matching over 9 bases. V gave up 5 bases and J gave up 5 bases; unmatched junction bases: 7. The CDR3 extends over 14 amino acids. The germline V gene has CDR1 SGHVS and CDR2 FQNEAQ. This chain's CDR3 is CASSPTTGGNEQYF. The CDR3, as DNA: TGTGCCAGCAGCCCGACAACAGGGGGCAACGAGCAGTACTTC.

The J gene is TRBJ2-1, the V gene TRBV6-2 or TRBV6-3; D is tentatively TRBD1 or TRBD2 (6 bases each). Trimming took 5 bases from V and 7 from J, leaving 30 bases between them. Per the germline V gene, CDR1 is MNHEY and CDR2 is SVGEGT. This CDR3 has 19 residues. The CDR3 sequence: CASSPGTWGGLGGRNEQFF. CDR3 DNA sequence: TGTGCCAGCAGTCCCGGGACATGGGGAGGATTAGGGGGTCGTAATGAGCAGTTCTTC.

The sample holds a few counts of this clone. V gene TRBV6-1 combines with J gene TRBJ2-6; D unclear. Germline V gene sequence: CDR1 MNHNS, CDR2 SASEGT. V shed 6 bases and J shed 1 base, with 10 bases lying between them. CDR3 length: 15 residues. CDR3 sequence: CASRLGGSGANVLTF. The CDR3 bases are TGTGCCAGCAGGCTTGGCGGTTCTGGGGCCAACGTCCTGACTTTC.

By frequency in the sample, this clone is medium-sized. In DNA, the CDR3 is TGTGCCAGCAGCTTAGCGTCCCCGGGGGCGCGGTACGAGCAGTACTTC. Its protein is CASSLASPGARYEQYF. The rearrangement links TRBV7-2 to TRBJ2-7; D is tentatively TRBD1 or TRBD2 (6 bases each). V lost 0 bases to trimming and J lost 4 bases, with 16 bases between them. Germline CDR1 is SGHTA and CDR2 is FQGNSA. There are 16 residues in the CDR3.

This clone was counted between two and nine times. J is TRBJ1-2 and V is TRBV12-3 or TRBV12-4; a possible D gene is TRBD1 (6 bases). CDR3 length: 13 residues. V lost 6 bases and J lost 2, with 10 bases in between. CDR3 nucleotide sequence: TGTGCCAGCAGCCAGGGACAAAACTATGGCTACACCTTC. Translating gives CASSQGQNYGYTF.

The V and J genes are TRBV5-1 and TRBJ2-3; perhaps TRBD1 as D (5 bases). The CDR3 totals 15 residues. The germline gives CDR1 SGHRS, CDR2 YFSETQ. V gave up 2 bases and J gave up 0 bases, with 10 bases separating them. CDR3 in amino acids: CASSLLRESTDTQYF. CDR3 DNA sequence: TGCGCCAGCAGCTTACTCAGGGAAAGCACAGATACGCAGTATTTT.

The chain has TRBV2 and TRBJ2-7; TRBD2 matches at 11 bases. The germline V gene has CDR1 SNHLY and CDR2 FYNNEI. The CDR3 consists of 15 residues. J gave up 1 base and V 6 bases, and 5 bases lay outside the gene matches. The CDR3 sequence is CASRVTSGNSYEQYF. As DNA, the CDR3 is TGTGCCAGCAGGGTGACTAGCGGGAATTCCTACGAGCAGTACTTC.

This clone was detected many times. The V gene is TRBV10-3, the J gene TRBJ1-2, with D unclear. This CDR3 has 13 residues. Germline CDR1 is ENHRY and CDR2 is SYGVKD. V was clipped by 3 bases and J by 4 bases, with 9 bases between them. The CDR3 DNA reads as TGTGCCATCAGTGACGAGGGAAGCTATGGCTACACCTTC. Residues: CAISDEGSYGYTF.

Turning to this clone: At one boundary the junction diverges from the germline segment, which might be a read error. This rearrangement joins TRBV19 to TRBJ2-6; 7 positions agree with TRBD2. The CDR3 consists of 15 residues. In germline, CDR1 is LNHDA, CDR2 SQIVND (reference sequence). The chain's CDR3 is CASSIPWGGANVLTF. CDR3 bases: TGTGCCAGTAGTATCCCATGGGGAGGGGCCAACGTCCTTACTTTC.

By proportion, this clone is medium-sized. The gene calls are TRBV19 and TRBJ1-1; tentative D call: TRBD1 (6 bases). This CDR3 is built from 13 residues. Trimming took 9 bases from V and 1 from J, leaving 12 bases between them. Germline loops: CDR1 LNHDA, CDR2 SQIVND (reference sequence). The CDR3 DNA sequence: TGTGCCAGCATCACGACAGGGAACACTGAAGCTTTCTTT. Translation: CASITTGNTEAFF.

The sample holds a few counts of this clone. The chain has TRBV27 and TRBJ2-7, with TRBD1 matching over 9 bases. The CDR3 contains 14 residues. CDR1 is MNHEY and CDR2 is SMNVEV in the germline V gene (reference sequence). Trimming took 7 bases from V and 6 from J; bases not matched to a gene: 10. The CDR3 bases are TGTGCCAGCACTCTACCGGGACAGGGATCCGAGCAGTACTTC. This encodes CASTLPGQGSEQYF.

This clone was detected many times. The chain couples TRBV4-2 to TRBJ1-4; D unresolved. The CDR3 is 15 residues long. Trimming left V 0 bases short and J 4 bases short, with 9 bases between. Germline lookup yields CDR1 LGHNA and CDR2 YNFKEQ. In DNA form, the CDR3 reads TGTGCCAGCAGCCAAGAGTGGGCGGGTAATGAAAAACTGTTTTTT. Translation: CASSQEWAGNEKLFF.

This clone was observed at least ten times. The chain links TRBV20-1 to TRBJ1-5; TRBD1 might be the D (6 bases). This CDR3 has 16 residues. CDR1 is DFQATT and CDR2 is SNEGSKA in the germline V gene (reference sequence). Trimming left V 1 base short and J 6 bases short, with 19 bases between. CDR3 protein: CSARAPMAGAGQPQHF. The CDR3 coding sequence is TGCAGTGCTAGAGCCCCTATGGCGGGGGCGGGTCAGCCCCAGCATTTT.

The genes are TRBV5-1 and TRBJ2-1; the D gene is possibly TRBD2 (6 bases). The CDR3 contains 13 residues. CDR1 is SGHRS, CDR2 YFSETQ, per germline. Between the trimmed V and J ends, which lost 7 bases and 10 bases, there was a span of 18 bases. The CDR3 DNA reads TGCGCCAGCCTCCCTATCGGTAGCGGCGAGCAGTTCTTC. Amino acids: CASLPIGSGEQFF.

This clone was observed many times. This rearrangement joins TRBV20-1 to TRBJ2-2, with D perhaps TRBD1 (6 bases). The V gene's germline CDR1 is DFQATT and CDR2 SNEGSKA (reference sequence). V dropped 3 bases and J dropped 5 bases, with 16 bases sitting between them. The CDR3 has 15 amino acids. CDR3 sequence: CSARGAARVTGELFF. The CDR3 nucleotides read TGCAGTGCTAGGGGGGCCGCCAGGGTTACCGGGGAGCTGTTTTTT.

CDR3 nucleotide sequence: TGTGCCAGCAGCTCCCCCACGATTCCAAAGTATGGCTACACCTTC. Residues: CASSSPTIPKYGYTF. The chain recombines TRBV7-2 with TRBJ1-2; D is ambiguous. Trimming took off 4 bases at V and 5 bases at J, with 17 bases between the two ends. Germline-derived CDR1 and CDR2 are SGHTA and FQGNSA. The CDR3 has 15 amino acids.

The table lists this clone with many counts. The chain links TRBV9 to TRBJ2-3; 16 nucleotides match TRBD2. The CDR3 consists of 17 residues. The germline gives CDR1 SGDLS, CDR2 YYNGEE. Germline trimming cut 4 bases from V and 5 bases from J; bases unmatched to any gene: 7. This chain's CDR3 is CASSSGTSGRALDTQYF. The CDR3 DNA sequence: TGTGCCAGCAGCTCCGGGACTAGCGGGAGGGCCTTAGATACGCAGTATTTT.

Remarks on this clone: Germline is not matched at one junction end, which may reflect a read error. The V call is TRBV20-1, the J call TRBJ2-2; D remains ambiguous. The CDR3 consists of 13 residues. CDR1 and CDR2 from the germline V gene are DFQATT and SNEGSKA (reference sequence). The CDR3 DNA follows: TGCAGTGCTAGATATGGTCCCACCTGGGAGCTGTTTTTT. Translating it yields CSARYGPTWELFF.

Only a few counts were recorded for this clone. V and J are TRBV28 and TRBJ2-7; D may be TRBD2 (6 bases). V was cut by 3 bases and J by 3 bases, with 15 bases left in between. CDR1 and CDR2 from the germline V gene are MDHEN and SYDVKM. The length of the CDR3 is 15 residues. CDR3 protein: CASSLGRGFGYEQYF. CDR3 bases: TGTGCCAGCAGTTTGGGGCGGGGTTTCGGCTACGAGCAGTACTTC.

This clone occurred many times. The chain links TRBV11-1 to TRBJ2-5, with D perhaps matching TRBD2 (6 bases). V gave up 0 bases and J gave up 4 bases, with 24 bases separating them. Looked up from germline, CDR1 is SGHAT and CDR2 is FQDESV (reference sequence). This CDR3 comprises 19 residues. This CDR3 reads CASSLAGGWGTGRGETQYF. The CDR3 DNA reads TGTGCCAGCAGCTTAGCTGGGGGATGGGGGACTGGCCGCGGAGAGACCCAGTACTTC.

The chain has TRBV11-2 and TRBJ1-6, with D possibly being TRBD1 (6 bases). Germline CDR1 SGHAT, CDR2 FQNNGV. The CDR3 runs to 17 residues. V gave up 5 bases and J gave up 6 bases, with 20 bases separating them. The CDR3 loop is CASSQGRGRSRNSPLHF. Written as DNA, the CDR3 is TGTGCCAGCAGCCAGGGGCGGGGGCGTAGTCGTAATTCACCCCTCCACTTT. Full variable domain (outside the CDR3, taken from reference TRBV11-2 and TRBJ1-6): EAGVAQSPRYKIIEKRQSVAFWCNPISGHATLYWYQQILGQGPKLLIQFQNNGVVDDSQLPKDRFSAERLKGVDSTLKIQPAKLEDSAVYLCASSQGRGRSRNSPLHFGNGTRLTVT.

This clone was observed a few times. V usage is TRBV2 and J usage is TRBJ2-5, with 12 bases lining up with TRBD2. The CDR3 covers 15 residues. Germline lookup yields CDR1 SNHLY and CDR2 FYNNEI. J was trimmed by 4 bases and V by 8 bases; bases with no gene match: 8. CDR3 sequence reads: CASYLGTSGLETQYF. The CDR3 DNA reads as TGTGCCAGCTACCTCGGGACTAGCGGGTTAGAGACCCAGTACTTC.

V and J are TRBV20-1 and TRBJ2-3; 7 bases agree with TRBD1. V dropped 4 bases and J dropped 0; count of bases not matched to a gene: 4. This CDR3 contains 14 residues. Germline V gene sequence: CDR1 DFQATT, CDR2 SNEGSKA (reference sequence). The CDR3 protein is CSAKGTVSTDTQYF. The CDR3 DNA reads as TGCAGTGCTAAGGGGACAGTTAGCACAGATACGCAGTATTTT.

This clone is labeled as medium-sized. CDR3 in amino acids: CASRRGQSPYEQYF. As DNA, the CDR3 is TGTGCCAGCAGGAGGGGACAGAGTCCCTACGAGCAGTACTTC. The chain uses TRBV2 and TRBJ2-7; 7 positions match TRBD1. Trimming took 6 bases from V and 2 from J; bases not matched to a gene: 7. CDR3 length: 14 residues. Germline V gene sequence: CDR1 SNHLY, CDR2 FYNNEI.

This clone was observed many times. V gene TRBV28 combines with J gene TRBJ2-6; D is undetermined. Trimming removed 2 bases at V and 2 bases at J, with 19 bases between. Germline V gene lookup returns CDR1 MDHEN and CDR2 SYDVKM. This CDR3 spans 19 amino acids. CDR3 bases: TGTGCCAGCAGTTTAGGCCCGTTGGGAAAGCTAACTGGGGCCAACGTCCTGACTTTC. Its translation: CASSLGPLGKLTGANVLTF.

By frequency in the sample, this clone is medium-sized (0.01 to 0.1%). This chain links TRBV7-2 with TRBJ2-7, with D perhaps matching TRBD1 or TRBD2 (5 bases each). The germline V gene encodes CDR1 SGHTA and CDR2 FQGNSA. The CDR3 sequence is 16 residues long. V was clipped by 4 bases and J by 2 bases, with 18 bases between them. The CDR3 coding sequence is TGTGCCAGCAGCTCCCCCATGAGGGACGGCCCCTACGAGCAGTACTTC. Amino acids: CASSSPMRDGPYEQYF.

In this sample, this clone is medium-sized. V is TRBV30 and J is TRBJ1-3, with TRBD1 matching 9 bases. The CDR3 contains 15 residues. Looked up from germline, CDR1 is GTSNPN and CDR2 is SVGIG (reference sequence). V shed 3 bases and J 3 bases; nucleotides not matched to a gene: 6. The CDR3 coding sequence is TGTGCCTGGAGCACCGGGACAGGGTATGGAAACACCATATATTTT. It codes for CAWSTGTGYGNTIYF.